What follows is one TCR beta chain and its context. What it binds is not known. The data originate from a study of early T cells in non-severe SARS-CoV-2 infection. About the study: Bulk RNA taken from unsorted whole blood was sequenced, leaving chains unpaired.

The CDR3 contains 13 residues. V was cut by 5 bases and J by 5 bases, with 13 bases left in between. Germline assignment: CDR1 SGHTA and CDR2 FQGNSA. Individual cDNA molecules carried attached unique molecular identifiers. TCRdb passed the 5' RACE reads through MiXCR, listing each CDR3 protein once. This repertoire shows 66,000 or so distinct CDR3 sequences, under 15% found once; its top ten account for about 8.5%. Findings and caveats of the study: Sequences matched to VDJdb favored anti-spike CD8 responses, while private and CD4 specificities were missed.

The J gene is TRBJ2-7, the V gene TRBV7-2, with D perhaps TRBD2 (6 bases). The sample consisted of whole blood. The TCR originated in an adult who was a healthcare worker with PCR-confirmed SARS-CoV-2 infection or an uninfected control (not recorded which). CDR3 sequence reads: CASSGGLHHEQYF. As DNA, the CDR3 is TGTGCCAGCAGCGGAGGGCTACACCACGAGCAGTACTTC.